A single sample is the source of the 9 T cell receptor beta chains below, sequenced in a study of naive and memory T cell subsets. Study-wide results and caveats: A few larger clonotypes appeared in naive repertoires, especially CD8, possibly memory cells re-expressing CD45RA.

Both TRBC1 and TRBC2 were covered by a beta constant-region primer of two equimolar oligonucleotides. The ligated cDNA underwent four PCR rounds using SP2 and nested alpha and beta constant-region primers. TCRdb reprocessed the UMI-ligation and nested PCR reads via MiXCR and lists one record per CDR3 protein. The sample contains some 82,000 distinct CDR3 sequences, 11% of which appear only once. What these receptors recognize is not known. The material sequenced was naive CD4+ T cells from blood. These receptors all stem from a human donor in good health.

This rearrangement joins TRBV11-2 to TRBJ1-2, with D uncertain. Trimming removed 5 bases at V and 0 bases at J, with 16 bases between. The CDR3 extends over 16 amino acids. Germline loops: CDR1 SGHAT, CDR2 FQNNGV. This chain's CDR3 is CASSSLRGGANYGYTF. The CDR3 DNA is TGTGCCAGCAGCAGTCTACGCGGCGGAGCTAACTATGGCTACACCTTC.

The chain employs TRBV28 and TRBJ1-4; D is perhaps TRBD1 (6 bases). Looked up from germline, CDR1 is MDHEN and CDR2 is SYDVKM. The CDR3 consists of 15 residues. V was clipped by 5 bases and J by 8 bases, with 18 bases between them. The DNA of the CDR3 is TGTGCCAGCAGTCTCCTGACAGGATCGGGGGAAAAACTGTTTTTT. It encodes CASSLLTGSGEKLFF.

This clonotype was counted between two and nine times. Here the CDR3 DNA reads TGTGCCAGCAGGAGAGATCAGCCCCAGCATTTT. Its translation is CASRRDQPQHF. The genes are TRBV28 and TRBJ1-5; D ambiguous. The germline gives CDR1 MDHEN, CDR2 SYDVKM. This CDR3 comprises 11 residues. With 6 bases removed from V and 5 bases from J, the gap between germline ends came to 5 bases.

The rearrangement joins TRBV12-3 or TRBV12-4 to TRBJ1-1, with D unclear. CDR3 size: 12 residues. V gave up 3 bases and J gave up 11 bases, with 13 bases separating them. This CDR3 reads CASSFVRARAFF. DNA for the CDR3: TGTGCCAGCAGTTTTGTCCGGGCGAGGGCTTTCTTT.

Many counts were recorded for this clonotype. The chain employs TRBV7-2 and TRBJ2-7, with 10 bases aligning to TRBD1. CDR1 is SGHTA, CDR2 FQGNSA, per germline. The CDR3 has 15 amino acids. The ends lost 4 bases at V and 4 bases at J; junction bases unmatched: 7. CDR3 sequence reads: CASSSETGGGYEQYF. DNA of the CDR3: TGTGCCAGCAGCTCCGAGACAGGGGGCGGTTACGAGCAGTACTTC.

The table lists this clonotype with many counts. The chain carries TRBV9 and TRBJ2-3; 11 nucleotides agree with TRBD2. Germline-derived CDR1 and CDR2 are SGDLS and YYNGEE. Trimming removed 2 bases from V and 2 bases from J; junction bases left unmatched: 7. This CDR3 region has 17 residues. The chain's CDR3 is CASSVGLAGPFTDTQYF. The CDR3 nucleotides read TGTGCCAGCAGCGTCGGACTAGCGGGCCCCTTCACAGATACGCAGTATTTT.

There are a few counts of this clonotype. The genes are TRBV3-1 and TRBJ2-2, with no clear D. The CDR3 is 14 amino acids. The germline V gene encodes CDR1 LGHDT and CDR2 YNNKEL (reference sequence). V dropped 5 bases and J dropped 5 bases, with 12 bases sitting between them. CDR3 bases: TGTGCCAGCAGCGACGCTGCGGCAACCGGGGAGCTGTTTTTT. Its protein product is CASSDAAATGELFF.

This clonotype was counted at least ten times. V is TRBV5-6 and J is TRBJ2-3; D uncertain. Trimming stripped 4 bases from V and 0 bases from J, with 3 bases between. CDR1 is SGHDT and CDR2 is YYEEEE in the germline V gene. The CDR3 is made up of 12 amino acids. Here the CDR3 reads CASSQSTDTQYF. The CDR3 DNA reads TGTGCCAGCAGCCAAAGCACAGATACGCAGTATTTT. Drawing the rest from reference TRBV5-6 and TRBJ2-3, the complete variable domain is DAGVTQSPTHLIKTRGQQVTLRCSPKSGHDTVSWYQQALGQGPQFIFQYYEEEERQRGNFPDRFSGHQFPNYSSELNVNALLLGDSALYLCASSQSTDTQYFGPGTRLTVL.

The V and J genes are TRBV20-1 and TRBJ2-7; 9 nucleotides match TRBD1. Losses at the gene ends were 6 bases for V and 3 bases for J; bases not matched to a gene: 3. The CDR3 contains 12 residues. Germline lookup yields CDR1 DFQATT and CDR2 SNEGSKA (reference sequence). This CDR3 is CSAPGQGYEQYF. The CDR3 nucleotides read TGCAGTGCCCCGGGACAGGGCTACGAGCAGTACTTC.